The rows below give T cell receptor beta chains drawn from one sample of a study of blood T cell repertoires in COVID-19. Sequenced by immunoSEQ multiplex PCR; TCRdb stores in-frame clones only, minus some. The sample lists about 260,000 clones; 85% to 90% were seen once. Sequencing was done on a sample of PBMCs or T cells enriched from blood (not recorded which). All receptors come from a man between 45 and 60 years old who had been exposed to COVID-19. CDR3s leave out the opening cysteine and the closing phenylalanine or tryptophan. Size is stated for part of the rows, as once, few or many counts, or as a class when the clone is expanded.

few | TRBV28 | ASKPGTISYEQY
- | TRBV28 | ASSLWGREAF
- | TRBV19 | ASSTWTSGNINEQF
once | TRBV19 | ASSKFEGAAGELF
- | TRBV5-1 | ASSLDGWQNTEAF
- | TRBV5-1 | ASSLAQVSGTQY
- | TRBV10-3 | AISGDSYEQY
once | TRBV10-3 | AMGSTGGNQPQH
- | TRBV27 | ASSNRGLRNQPQH
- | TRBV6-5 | ASTINGYGYT
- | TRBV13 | ASSSDRGGYEQY
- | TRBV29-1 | SVLTGTTTDTQY
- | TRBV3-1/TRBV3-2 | ASSQGSSGGNTGELF
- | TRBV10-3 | AISSQLAEPEQF
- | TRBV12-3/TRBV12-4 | ASSLSGPTQH
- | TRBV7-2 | QNTGELF
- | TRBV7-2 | ASSPWTGNQPQH
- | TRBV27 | ASSLLQGQETQY
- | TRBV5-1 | ASSEGTSGRSGTQY
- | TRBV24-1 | ATSEGTSGVGELF
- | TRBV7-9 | ASSVRGLGNTEAF
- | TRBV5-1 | ASSDRGNSGNTIY
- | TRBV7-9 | ASSLALGGGTEAF